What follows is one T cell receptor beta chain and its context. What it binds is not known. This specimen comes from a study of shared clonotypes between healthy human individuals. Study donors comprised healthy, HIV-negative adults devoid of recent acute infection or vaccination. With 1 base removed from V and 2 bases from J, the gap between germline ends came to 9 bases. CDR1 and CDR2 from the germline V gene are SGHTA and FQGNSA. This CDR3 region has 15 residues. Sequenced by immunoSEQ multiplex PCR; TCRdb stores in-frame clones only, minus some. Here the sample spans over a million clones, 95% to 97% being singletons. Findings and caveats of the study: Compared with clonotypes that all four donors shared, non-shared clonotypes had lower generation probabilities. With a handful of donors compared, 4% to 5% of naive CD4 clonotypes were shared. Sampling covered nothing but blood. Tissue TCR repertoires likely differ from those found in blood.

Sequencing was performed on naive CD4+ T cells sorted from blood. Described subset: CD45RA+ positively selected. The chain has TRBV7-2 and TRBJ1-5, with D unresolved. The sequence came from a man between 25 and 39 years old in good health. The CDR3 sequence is CASSLVGGGNQPQHF. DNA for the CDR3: TGTGCCAGCAGCTTAGTAGGTGGGGGCAATCAGCCCCAGCATTTT.